This is a list of T cell receptor beta chains from one sample in a study of shared clonotypes between healthy human individuals. This table comes from immunoSEQ multiplex PCR, and its TCRdb copy is limited to in-frame clones, with some not included. The table includes 2 million to 2.5 million clones, roughly 96% detected once. Sequenced input: naive CD4+ T cells sorted from blood. The receptors derive from a man in his late teens or twenties in good health. The CDR3 runs from the conserved cysteine through the conserved F or W. A D gene is named only where the DNA matches it firmly. Clone size is shown for a subset of rows, as once, few, many or a class of expanded clone.

TRBV10-1	NA	13	NA	CASSRQPTGELFF
TRBV27	NA	14	NA	CASAGQGNTGELLF
TRBV7-2	once	17	TRBD1	CASSLVTGAGGRYEQYF
TRBV6-5	NA	14	TRBD1	CASSLGQGGSPLHF
TRBV27	NA	13	NA	CASSLSGVGEQYF
TRBV6-1	NA	13	NA	CASSTAGSGTQYF
TRBV5-4	NA	15	TRBD1	CASSLMTGGINEQFF
TRBV25-1	NA	14	NA	CASSEPSRDTEAFF
TRBV11-2	NA	17	TRBD2	CASSLDRLAGRSYEQYF
TRBV5-1	NA	15	TRBD2	CASSSGTSGNNEQFF
TRBV2	NA	14	NA	CASTYRVDTDTQYF
TRBV10-1	NA	17	TRBD1	CASTGQGPRGAKNIQYF
TRBV28	NA	14	NA	CASSSGDSNQPQHF
TRBV6-1	NA	13	NA	CASSAGHFTEAFF
TRBV27	NA	13	NA	CASSRGANGELFF
TRBV18	NA	14	TRBD1	CASSGTGGLQPQHF
TRBV6-5	NA	13	NA	CASSYPPLSEQFF
TRBV4-3	NA	15	NA	CASSKSVQGPDTQYF
TRBV5-6	NA	14	NA	CASSWGSGNQPQHF
TRBV11-2	NA	15	NA	CASSLDATSYNEQFF